A single sample is the source of the 22 T cell receptor beta chains below, sequenced in a study of a mutant IDH1 vaccine in newly diagnosed glioma. Time point of the sample: baseline, week 1 (first vaccination visit). Documented treatment: pre-vaccination baseline after standard-of-care therapy. Profiling relied on immunoSEQ multiplex PCR, and the TCRdb table lists in-frame clones only, not all of them. The repertoire includes about 92,000 clones, about four fifths of them detected once, and around 7% sits in the top ten. The sample in question was PBMCs, obtained from a glioma patient treated with radiotherapy, temozolomide or both. The receptor set was obtained from a man aged 35-49 years with glioma.

This chain's CDR3 is CSVEIGGGEQYF. CDR3 in DNA: TGCAGCGTTGAAATCGGCGGGGGCGAGCAGTACTTC. The chain links TRBV29-1 to TRBJ2-7; 7 nucleotides match TRBD2. The CDR3 sequence is 12 residues long. CDR1 is SQVTM, CDR2 ANQGSEA, per germline. Losses at the gene ends were 2 bases for V and 6 bases for J; bases not matched to a gene: 4.

The chain uses TRBV5-6 and TRBJ2-3; possibly TRBD1 for D (6 bases). The V gene lost 3 bases and the J gene lost 4 bases, with 12 bases spanning the gap. The CDR3 has 14 residues. Germline V lookup: CDR1 SGHDT, CDR2 YYEEEE. The CDR3, as DNA: TGTGCCAGCAGCTGGAGGTCAGGGGCAGATACGCAGTATTTT. Protein: CASSWRSGADTQYF.

The sample holds a few counts of this clone. CDR3 protein: CASSAQGANYAGYGYTF. The DNA of the CDR3 is TGTGCCAGCAGCGCACAGGGGGCTAATTACGCTGGATATGGCTACACCTTC. This chain uses TRBV7-2 with TRBJ1-2, with 9 nucleotides matching TRBD1. From germline, CDR1 is SGHTA and CDR2 FQGNSA. J lost 5 bases, V lost 5 bases, and 15 bases had no gene match. The CDR3 is 17 residues long.

The genes are TRBV5-4 and TRBJ2-3, with 7 bases that match TRBD1. The J segment lost 4 bases and the V segment lost 5 bases, leaving 4 bases of the junction unmatched. Germline CDR1 and CDR2: SGHNT and YYREEE (reference sequence). CDR3 length: 13 amino acids. In nucleotides, the CDR3 is TGTGCCAGCAGGGTAGGGGGCGCAGATACGCAGTATTTT. Amino acids: CASRVGGADTQYF.

The chain has TRBV11-3 and TRBJ2-2; D is unresolved. Germline V gene lookup returns CDR1 SGHNT and CDR2 YENEEA. The CDR3 has 15 amino acids. Trimming cost V 4 bases and J 7 bases, with 16 bases left between them. The CDR3 DNA sequence: TGTGCCAGCAGCTCCCGGTCTAGGCTAGTCGGGGAGCTGTTTTTT. Encoded protein: CASSSRSRLVGELFF.

This clone was counted once. The chain couples TRBV27 to TRBJ1-2, with D uncertain. The CDR3 totals 12 residues. The germline V and J ends were trimmed by 2 bases and 4 bases, with 5 bases remaining between them. Germline-derived CDR1 and CDR2 are MNHEY and SMNVEV (reference sequence). DNA of the CDR3: TGTGCCAGCAGTTTAGAGGGCTATGGCTACACCTTC. Translated: CASSLEGYGYTF.

The chain couples TRBV29-1 to TRBJ2-1; TRBD2 agrees at 12 bases. The J segment lost 6 bases and the V segment lost 5 bases, leaving 2 bases of the junction unmatched. Germline lookup yields CDR1 SQVTM and CDR2 ANQGSEA. The CDR3 runs to 13 residues. CDR3 sequence (DNA): TGCAGCGTTCGACTAGCGGGAGTCAATGAGCAGTTCTTC. This translates into CSVRLAGVNEQFF.

Details on this clone: The same CDR3 also results from other DNA sequences found in this sample. This chain links TRBV18 with TRBJ2-7; 7 nucleotides line up with TRBD1. The germline V gene encodes CDR1 KGHSH and CDR2 LQKENI. V shed 2 bases, J shed 2 bases, and the junction held 3 bases outside the gene matches. This CDR3 spans 14 amino acids. The chain's CDR3 is CASSPWDRAYEQYF. The CDR3, as DNA: TGTGCCAGCTCACCATGGGACAGAGCCTACGAGCAGTACTTC.

V is TRBV18 and J is TRBJ1-2; D is undetermined. V gave up 8 bases and J gave up 0 bases, with 13 bases separating them. CDR3 length: 14 residues. Germline V gives CDR1 KGHSH, CDR2 LQKENI. The CDR3 protein is CASTPAISNYGYTF. CDR3 sequence (DNA): TGTGCCAGCACCCCGGCCATCTCTAACTATGGCTACACCTTC.

This clone is medium-sized (0.01 to 0.1%) within its sample. Other DNA sequences in the same sample also yield this CDR3. This chain uses TRBV18 with TRBJ1-1; D is ambiguous. The CDR3 sequence is 15 residues long. V gave up 1 base and J gave up 3 bases, with 12 bases separating them. The germline V gene has CDR1 KGHSH and CDR2 LQKENI. In DNA, the CDR3 is TGTGCCAGCTCACCACTATCCACCGGGCACACTGAAGCTTTCTTT. This codes for CASSPLSTGHTEAFF.

J is TRBJ2-2 and V is TRBV19; D is unresolved. The V end lost 2 bases, the J end lost 5 bases, and 9 bases lay between the germline ends. Germline loops: CDR1 LNHDA, CDR2 SQIVND (reference sequence). This CDR3 spans 14 amino acids. The CDR3 is CASSIIGKTGELFF. The CDR3 bases are TGTGCCAGTAGTATAATAGGGAAAACCGGGGAGCTGTTTTTT.

V gene TRBV9 combines with J gene TRBJ1-2, with TRBD1 identical over 8 bases. The CDR3 runs 14 residues. J was trimmed by 8 bases and V by 0 bases; bases with no gene match: 6. Germline lookup yields CDR1 SGDLS and CDR2 YYNGEE. The CDR3 sequence: CASSVASGGRGYTF. The DNA for the CDR3 is TGTGCCAGCAGCGTAGCCTCAGGGGGCCGAGGCTACACCTTC. Complete variable domain (other parts from reference TRBV9 and TRBJ1-2): DSGVTQTPKHLITATGQRVTLRCSPRSGDLSVYWYQQSLDQGLQFLIQYYNGEERAKGNILERFSAQQFPDLHSELNLSSLELGDSALYFCASSVASGGRGYTFGSGTRLTVV.

This sequence joins TRBV5-6 and TRBJ2-5, with 8 bases aligning to TRBD1. The J call may be wrong; the DNA end is better matched by TRBJ2-7. The length of the CDR3 is 16 residues. Per the germline V gene, CDR1 is SGHDT and CDR2 is YYEEEE. The CDR3 reads CASSGRGQATSYEQYF. The CDR3 region has the DNA TGTGCCAGCAGCGGGCGGGGACAGGCTACCTCCTACGAGCAGTACTTC.

In this sample, this clone turned up once. The CDR3 sequence is CASRSRGTTSRQPQHF. The DNA of the CDR3 is TGTGCCAGTAGGTCAAGAGGGACTACGAGTCGTCAGCCCCAGCATTTT. The genes are TRBV19 and TRBJ1-5; possibly TRBD1 for D (5 bases). V was clipped by 6 bases and J by 6 bases, with 21 bases between them. This CDR3 spans 16 amino acids. Germline CDR1 LNHDA, CDR2 SQIVND (reference sequence).

This clone was observed a handful of times. The rearrangement uses TRBV7-2 and TRBJ2-7, with D maybe TRBD2 (5 bases). CDR3 length equals 14 residues. Germline V lookup: CDR1 SGHTA, CDR2 FQGNSA. The ends were cut back, 5 bases at V and 2 bases at J, with 13 bases in the middle. In DNA form, the CDR3 reads TGTGCCAGCAGCCCGAGCGGCAGTCCCTACGAGCAGTACTTC. Its protein is CASSPSGSPYEQYF.

This chain joins TRBV7-6 and TRBJ2-1; D may be TRBD1 (5 bases). With 3 bases removed from V and 7 bases from J, the gap between germline ends came to 10 bases. Germline-derived CDR1 and CDR2 are SGHVS and FNYEAQ. The CDR3 consists of 13 residues. CDR3 protein: CASSFQGSNEQFF. In nucleotides, the CDR3 is TGTGCCAGCAGCTTCCAGGGTTCAAATGAGCAGTTCTTC.

There are many counts of this clone. The V and J genes are TRBV30 and TRBJ1-2, with D tentatively TRBD1 (6 bases). The CDR3 is 14 amino acids. V gave up 4 bases and J gave up 5 bases, with 17 bases separating them. Germline assignment: CDR1 GTSNPN and CDR2 SVGIG (reference sequence). The CDR3 spells CAWIQTRGAYGYTF. In nucleotides, the CDR3 is TGTGCCTGGATCCAGACTCGGGGGGCATATGGCTACACCTTC.

This chain connects TRBV18 to TRBJ2-7; TRBD2 matches at 12 bases. There are 13 residues in the CDR3. Germline-derived CDR1 and CDR2 are KGHSH and LQKENI. With V trimmed by 3 bases and J by 7 bases, 1 base remained unmatched. This chain's CDR3 is CASSPTSGGEQYF. In nucleotides, the CDR3 is TGTGCCAGCTCACCGACTAGCGGGGGAGAGCAGTACTTC.

J is TRBJ2-7 and V is TRBV5-1; a weak D match, TRBD2 (6 bases). Germline-derived CDR1 and CDR2 are SGHRS and YFSETQ. This CDR3 has 14 residues. The V end lost 1 base, the J end lost 2 bases, and 10 bases lay between the germline ends. The CDR3 spells CASSLKGGPYEQYF. Written as DNA, the CDR3 is TGCGCCAGCAGCTTGAAGGGAGGACCCTACGAGCAGTACTTC.

This chain connects TRBV6-5 to TRBJ1-1; tentative D call: TRBD1 (6 bases). The CDR3 runs 14 residues. Germline loops: CDR1 MNHEY, CDR2 SVGAGI. V lost 4 bases and J lost 1, with 10 bases in between. The CDR3 DNA follows: TGTGCCAGCAGTTTAGGGACAAGGAACACTGAAGCTTTCTTT. Amino acids: CASSLGTRNTEAFF.

Written as DNA, the CDR3 is TGTGCCAGCAGCCGAACTAGCGGGAGGCCCGGAGAGACCCAGTACTTC. Its protein is CASSRTSGRPGETQYF. The chain couples TRBV6-6 to TRBJ2-5; 12 positions match TRBD2. V lost 6 bases, J lost 4 bases, and 9 bases stayed unmatched. This CDR3 region has 16 residues. Germline V CDR1 and CDR2: MNHNY, SVGAGI (reference sequence).

This clone was observed many times. The rearrangement joins TRBV7-8 to TRBJ2-1, with D possibly matching TRBD2 (6 bases). The length of the CDR3 is 13 residues. V lost 5 bases to trimming and J lost 11 bases, with 16 bases between them. CDR1 and CDR2 (germline): SGHVS, FQNEAQ. The CDR3 coding sequence is TGTGCCAGCAGCCGGGGCCGGGGGTTTCAGCAGTTCTTC. This encodes CASSRGRGFQQFF.